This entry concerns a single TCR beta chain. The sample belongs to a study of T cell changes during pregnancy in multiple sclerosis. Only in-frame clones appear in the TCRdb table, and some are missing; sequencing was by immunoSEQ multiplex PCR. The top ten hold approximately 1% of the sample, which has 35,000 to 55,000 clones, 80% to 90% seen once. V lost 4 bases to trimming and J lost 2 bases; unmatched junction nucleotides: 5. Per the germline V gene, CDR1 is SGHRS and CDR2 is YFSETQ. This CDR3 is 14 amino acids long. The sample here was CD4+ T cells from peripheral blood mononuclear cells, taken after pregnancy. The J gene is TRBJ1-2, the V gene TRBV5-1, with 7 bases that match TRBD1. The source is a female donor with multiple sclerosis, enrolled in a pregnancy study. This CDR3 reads CASSPEQGNYGYTF. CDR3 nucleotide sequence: TGCGCCAGCAGCCCAGAACAGGGGAACTATGGCTACACCTTC. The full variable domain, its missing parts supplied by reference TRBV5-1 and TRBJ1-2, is KAGVTQTPRYLIKTRGQQVTLSCSPISGHRSVSWYQQTPGQGLQFLFEYFSETQRNKGNFPGRFSGRQFSNSRSEMNVSTLELGDSALYLCASSPEQGNYGYTFGSGTRLTVV.